A selection of T cell receptor beta chains follows, all from one sample in a study of CXCR3-negative and CXCR3-positive naive CD8 T cells. TCRdb reprocessed the 5' RACE reads and reports one entry per CDR3 protein, with no DNA. This sample contains 37,000 or so distinct CDR3 sequences. Sequencing input: memory CD8+ T cells from blood. These receptors all stem from a human donor in good health. Some clones in this sample may be carry-over from other donors' samples. Each CDR3 is given with its conserved first and last residue.

j_gene: TRBJ2-7
v_gene: TRBV4-3
CDR3aa: CASSQWAGAYEQYF

j_gene: TRBJ2-7
v_gene: TRBV29-1
CDR3aa: CSVAVQSYEQYF

j_gene: TRBJ2-5
v_gene: TRBV4-1
CDR3aa: CASSQVKQGEETQYF

j_gene: TRBJ2-1
v_gene: TRBV29-1
CDR3aa: CSDTGRSYNEQFF

j_gene: TRBJ2-3
v_gene: TRBV7-8
CDR3aa: CASSRWGLASDTQYF

j_gene: TRBJ2-1
v_gene: TRBV6-5
CDR3aa: CASSYSILGEQFF

j_gene: TRBJ2-1
v_gene: TRBV12-3/TRBV12-4
CDR3aa: CASSSDQYNEQFF

j_gene: TRBJ1-1
v_gene: TRBV29-1
CDR3aa: CSGTGTGNTEAFF

j_gene: TRBJ1-1
v_gene: TRBV7-9
CDR3aa: CASSPTGQAEAFF

j_gene: TRBJ2-7
v_gene: TRBV7-9
CDR3aa: CASSFSLQGDYEQYF